This passage covers 30 T cell receptor beta chains from one sample sequenced in a study of beta chain features in type 1 diabetes (dated by TCRdb to about 2018). The library was obtained by the immunoSEQ multiplex PCR assay. All of the isolated RNA was reverse transcribed with the High Capacity cDNA Reverse Transcription Kit, so expressed TCRB transcripts were sequenced. Sourced from immuneACCESS, this table was stored by TCRdb with only in-frame sequences that have V and J called. A share of the clones is absent; for the studies checked, an unresolved V gene accounts for under half, and the remainder has no known explanation. The sample includes over 650,000 clones, with over 12% observed a single time. The ten most abundant clones make up approximately 0.043% of the sample. These receptors have no identified antigens. On the study overall, not on this receptor specifically: In all four CD4+ subsets, TCRB CDR3 length was moderately but significantly shorter in type 1 diabetes patients.

Sequenced: naive CD4+ T cells from blood. What this sample's cell subset or site label stands for: true naive CD4+ T cells. The receptors derive from a man aged 18 to 29 with type 1 diabetes.

This clone came up a few times. CDR3 coding DNA: TGCGCCAGCAGCCAAGCCTACGAGCAGTACTTC. Encoded protein: CASSQAYEQYF. The V gene is TRBV23-1, the J gene TRBJ2-7; no reliable D call. TRBV23-1 is an open reading frame whose function is uncertain. V lost 6 bases and J lost 2, with 5 bases in between. There are 11 residues in the CDR3.

In this sample, this clone turned up a few times. This chain's CDR3 is CASSDPSRGDTEAFF. The CDR3 coding sequence is TGTGCCAGCAGTGATCCCAGCAGGGGGGACACTGAAGCTTTCTTT. The chain employs TRBV25-1 and TRBJ1-1; 7 bases are shared with TRBD1. Trimming took 3 bases from V and 3 from J; bases not matched to a gene: 7. Per germline, CDR1 MGHDK and CDR2 SYGVNS. The CDR3 is made up of 15 amino acids.

The rearrangement joins TRBV5-1 to TRBJ2-3; TRBD2 matches 8 bases. Germline CDR1 reads SGHRS; CDR2 reads YFSETQ. This CDR3 contains 17 residues. Trimming cost V 4 bases and J 5 bases; bases outside gene matches: 15. The CDR3: CASSPRAGGAGGDTQYF. For the CDR3, the DNA is TGCGCCAGCAGCCCACGGGCCGGGGGGGCCGGCGGAGATACGCAGTATTTT.

This clone has more than one count but fewer than ten. This sequence joins TRBV5-1 and TRBJ2-1; TRBD2 aligns across 10 bases. The length of the CDR3 is 17 residues. The ends lost 0 bases at V and 0 bases at J; junction bases unmatched: 3. Germline V gives CDR1 SGHRS, CDR2 YFSETQ. The CDR3 spells CASSLVTSGVSYNEQFF. The CDR3 bases are TGCGCCAGCAGCTTGGTCACTAGCGGGGTCTCCTACAATGAGCAGTTCTTC.

This clone was seen more than once but under ten times. Other DNA sequences in the sample encode the same CDR3. The V gene is TRBV7-9, the J gene TRBJ1-5; unclear D gene. V gave up 4 bases and J gave up 2 bases, with 6 bases separating them. CDR3 length equals 13 residues. Germline V gene lookup returns CDR1 SEHNR and CDR2 FQNEAQ (reference sequence). The CDR3 DNA is TGTGCCAGCAGCTCCGGGGGCAATCAGCCCCAGCATTTT. Protein sequence: CASSSGGNQPQHF.

V is TRBV2 and J is TRBJ2-2, with D maybe TRBD1 (6 bases). The CDR3 has 14 amino acids. CDR1 is SNHLY, CDR2 FYNNEI, per germline. Between the trimmed V and J ends, which lost 6 bases and 2 bases, there was a span of 10 bases. This CDR3 reads CASSLQGNTGELFF. In nucleotides, the CDR3 is TGTGCCAGCAGCCTACAGGGCAACACCGGGGAGCTGTTTTTT.

This chain connects TRBV30 to TRBJ1-1; D uncertain. The CDR3 contains 13 residues. CDR1 is GTSNPN, CDR2 SVGIG, per germline (reference sequence). V was pared by 4 bases and J by 6 bases, with 15 bases between. The CDR3 bases are TGTGCCTGGACGCAAAACCCCCGACCTGAAGCTTTCTTT. This encodes CAWTQNPRPEAFF.

The V call is TRBV7-8, the J call TRBJ1-2; 8 positions match TRBD1. The germline CDR1 and CDR2 sequences are SGHVS and FQNEAQ. The V gene end was trimmed by 1 base and the J gene end by 8 bases; junction bases not matched to a gene: 9. The CDR3 loop spans 15 amino acids. CDR3 DNA: TGTGCCAGCAGCTTAGTCTTCAGGACAGGGTCGGGCTACACCTTC. Translated, it gives CASSLVFRTGSGYTF.

This sequence joins TRBV28 and TRBJ2-1, with D possibly being TRBD1 (5 bases). V was cut by 5 bases and J by 4 bases, with 12 bases left in between. Germline loops: CDR1 MDHEN, CDR2 SYDVKM. The CDR3 has 14 residues. Here the CDR3 reads CASSPHRSYNEQFF. The CDR3 coding sequence is TGTGCCAGCAGTCCCCACAGGTCTTACAATGAGCAGTTCTTC.

This clone was seen only once. The chain recombines TRBV7-9 with TRBJ1-2; D not resolved. The germline gives CDR1 SEHNR, CDR2 FQNEAQ (reference sequence). The CDR3 consists of 12 residues. Trimming removed 3 bases at V and 8 bases at J, with 10 bases between. The CDR3 bases are TGTGCCAGCAGCTTTACGGAAGGCGGCTACACCTTC. It specifies CASSFTEGGYTF. Drawing the rest from reference TRBV7-9 and TRBJ1-2, the complete variable domain is DTGVSQNPRHKITKRGQNVTFRCDPISEHNRLYWYRQTLGQGPEFLTYFQNEAQLEKSRLLSDRFSAERPKGSFSTLEIQRTEQGDSAMYLCASSFTEGGYTFGSGTRLTVV.

The chain combines TRBV11-3 with TRBJ2-7; 14 nucleotides align to TRBD2. The CDR3 contains 14 residues. Germline CDR1 reads SGHNT; CDR2 reads YENEEA. J was trimmed by 5 bases and V by 3 bases; bases with no gene match: 0. For the CDR3, the DNA is TGTGCCAGCAGCTTGGGACTAGCGGGAGACGAGCAGTACTTC. Translation gives CASSLGLAGDEQYF.

This chain uses TRBV4-1 with TRBJ1-2, with D uncertain. CDR1 is MGHRA and CDR2 is YSYEKL in the germline V gene. The CDR3 has 13 amino acids. Trimming removed 4 bases at V and 8 bases at J, with 14 bases between. The CDR3 region has the DNA TGCGCCAGCAGCCTCCTCGGTCTCGGGGGCTACACCTTC. Encoded protein: CASSLLGLGGYTF.

Details on this clone: This sample also contains other DNA sequences that code for the same CDR3. The chain links TRBV18 to TRBJ2-3; D gene unclear. CDR1 and CDR2 (germline): KGHSH, LQKENI. The V gene lost 6 bases and the J gene lost 0 bases, with 7 bases spanning the gap. This CDR3 spans 13 amino acids. This CDR3 is CASSPPSTDTQYF. The DNA of the CDR3 is TGTGCCAGCTCCCCTCCCAGCACAGATACGCAGTATTTT.

This clone was seen more than once but under ten times. This chain links TRBV21-1 with TRBJ2-4; the table's TRBD2 call for D was not verified on the DNA. TRBV21-1 is reported as a pseudogene. CDR3 length: 21 residues. The CDR3, as DNA: TGTGCCAGCAGCAATCCCTGTAGGAGCGGGAGGTTTCCCCTAGCCAAAAACATTCAGTACTTC. Amino acids: CASSNPCRSGRFPLAKNIQYF.

This clone was counted only a few times. The rearrangement uses TRBV6-5 and TRBJ1-4, with TRBD1 as a possible D gene (5 bases). Germline V gene data show CDR1 as MNHEY and CDR2 as SVGAGI. The CDR3 contains 16 residues. Trimming removed 4 bases from V and 2 bases from J, with 14 bases in between. The CDR3 loop is CASSSRGAGTNEKLFF. The CDR3 nucleotides are TGTGCCAGCAGTTCCCGTGGGGCAGGGACTAATGAAAAACTGTTTTTT.

The chain combines TRBV2 with TRBJ2-2; 10 bases map to TRBD1. This CDR3 is 16 amino acids long. The germline V gene encodes CDR1 SNHLY and CDR2 FYNNEI. J was trimmed by 4 bases and V by 7 bases; bases with no gene match: 9. The CDR3 region is CASNPSGTGVTGELFF. The CDR3 DNA sequence: TGTGCCAGCAATCCTTCCGGGACAGGGGTCACCGGGGAGCTGTTTTTT.

The V and J genes are TRBV12-5 and TRBJ2-3; 9 bases agree with TRBD1. This CDR3 has 14 amino acids. The germline CDR1 and CDR2 sequences are LGHNT and FRNRAP. The ends lost 7 bases at V and 1 base at J; junction bases unmatched: 3. The CDR3 reads CASAWDRGTDTQYF. The DNA of the CDR3 is TGTGCTAGTGCCTGGGACAGGGGCACAGATACGCAGTATTTT.

This clone has more than one count but fewer than ten. The J gene is TRBJ1-2, the V gene TRBV7-9; D call uncertain. Trimming removed 1 base at V and 1 base at J, with 4 bases between. Germline CDR1 reads SEHNR; CDR2 reads FQNEAQ (reference sequence). The CDR3 is 13 residues long. The CDR3 spells CASSLVSNYGYTF. CDR3 bases: TGTGCCAGCAGCTTAGTCAGTAACTATGGCTACACCTTC.

The chain has TRBV11-3 and TRBJ2-7, with 8 bases matching TRBD1. Germline assignment: CDR1 SGHNT and CDR2 YENEEA. V dropped 5 bases and J dropped 0; count of bases not matched to a gene: 6. The CDR3 runs 15 residues. CDR3 nucleotides: TGTGCCAGCAGCCAATGGACAGGGAGCTCCTACGAGCAGTACTTC. It yields the protein CASSQWTGSSYEQYF.

There are a few counts of this clone. V gene TRBV5-4 combines with J gene TRBJ2-5, with a possible D match to TRBD1 (6 bases). V shed 4 bases and J shed 4 bases, with 17 bases lying between them. This CDR3 comprises 15 residues. Per germline, CDR1 SGHNT and CDR2 YYREEE (reference sequence). CDR3 nucleotides: TGTGCCAGCAGCCCTCGACAGGACCCCCGAGAGACCCAGTACTTC. It yields the protein CASSPRQDPRETQYF.

This clone has only a few counts. Distinct nucleotide sequences in the sample also encode this CDR3. The chain couples TRBV2 to TRBJ2-3; D unresolved. With 8 bases removed from V and 3 bases from J, the gap between germline ends came to 6 bases. Germline values: CDR1 SNHLY, CDR2 FYNNEI. The CDR3 covers 11 residues. CDR3 in amino acids: CASSTTDTQYF. The CDR3 DNA is TGTGCCAGCTCGACAACAGATACGCAGTATTTT.

The genes are TRBV7-2 and TRBJ2-1; TRBD2 aligns across 9 bases. Germline lookup yields CDR1 SGHTA and CDR2 FQGNSA. There are 13 residues in the CDR3. V lost 8 bases to trimming and J lost 7 bases; unmatched junction nucleotides: 6. CDR3 sequence: CASGPSGKNEQFF. DNA for the CDR3: TGTGCCAGCGGCCCTAGCGGGAAAAATGAGCAGTTCTTC.

This chain joins TRBV28 and TRBJ1-2; D might be TRBD1 (6 bases). V was pared by 7 bases and J by 4 bases, with 22 bases between. CDR1 is MDHEN and CDR2 is SYDVKM in the germline V gene. The CDR3 has 16 residues. The CDR3 region is CASTIGGGRRGYGYTF. CDR3 nucleotide sequence: TGTGCCAGCACCATCGGCGGGGGGCGGCGGGGCTATGGCTACACCTTC.

This chain joins TRBV5-4 and TRBJ2-5, with D possibly TRBD2 on 6 matching bases. The germline gives CDR1 SGHNT, CDR2 YYREEE (reference sequence). Trimming removed 0 bases at V and 2 bases at J, with 11 bases between. The CDR3 covers 15 residues. This CDR3 is CASSLAPSVQETQYF. Written as DNA, the CDR3 is TGTGCCAGCAGCTTGGCTCCTAGCGTACAAGAGACCCAGTACTTC.

The chain joins TRBV30 to TRBJ1-5; a possible D gene is TRBD1 (6 bases). The CDR3 extends over 15 amino acids. Trimming left V 0 bases short and J 4 bases short, with 13 bases between. Germline V lookup: CDR1 GTSNPN, CDR2 SVGIG (reference sequence). The CDR3 nucleotides read TGTGCCTGGAGTGTCGCGGGGGCTGCTAATCAGCCCCAGCATTTT. Its translation: CAWSVAGAANQPQHF.

This clone occurred a few times. This chain uses TRBV30 with TRBJ2-5; weak D call: TRBD2 (5 bases). The germline V and J ends were trimmed by 5 bases and 1 base, with 11 bases remaining between them. Germline values: CDR1 GTSNPN, CDR2 SVGIG (reference sequence). This CDR3 spans 13 amino acids. This CDR3 is CAWGETFQETQYF. The CDR3 DNA is TGTGCCTGGGGGGAGACTTTCCAAGAGACCCAGTACTTC.

This rearrangement joins TRBV6-6 to TRBJ2-7; tentative D call: TRBD2 (5 bases). V lost 11 bases, J lost 1 base, and 15 bases lay in between. The CDR3 has 13 amino acids. From germline, CDR1 is MNHNY and CDR2 SVGAGI (reference sequence). In DNA form, the CDR3 reads TGTGCCGGCCGGGCCTCGGGGTCCTACGAGCAGTACTTC. This sequence encodes CAGRASGSYEQYF.

This clone has more than one count but fewer than ten. The chain has TRBV7-9 and TRBJ2-7; D not resolved. Germline V CDR1 and CDR2: SEHNR, FQNEAQ (reference sequence). V lost 4 bases and J lost 5, with 9 bases in between. CDR3 length equals 12 residues. The DNA for the CDR3 is TGTGCCAGCAGCTCCCCCCCCAACGAGCAGTACTTC. Its translation is CASSSPPNEQYF.

The chain uses TRBV25-1 and TRBJ1-2; 9 bases are shared with TRBD1. This CDR3 has 16 amino acids. After removal of 4 bases from V and 1 base from J, the junction contained 7 bases not matched to a gene. Germline CDR1 is MGHDK and CDR2 is SYGVNS. CDR3 amino acids: CASSVLRDRDNYGYTF. The CDR3, as DNA: TGTGCCAGCAGTGTACTCCGGGACAGGGATAACTATGGCTACACCTTC.

This clone was counted between two and nine times. This rearrangement joins TRBV5-1 to TRBJ2-7, with D possibly TRBD1 on 6 matching bases. The CDR3 loop spans 14 amino acids. Germline loops: CDR1 SGHRS, CDR2 YFSETQ. Trimming removed 4 bases at V and 1 base at J, with 12 bases between. The CDR3 region is CASSTYRDSYEQYF. The CDR3 DNA is TGCGCCAGCAGCACCTACAGGGATTCCTACGAGCAGTACTTC.